Listed here is a single TCR beta chain. This clone occurred a few times. The clone's antigen remains unknown. No base qualities exist here, and no much larger clone lies one base off it. The record originates from a study of blood T cell repertoires in COVID-19 (dated by TCRdb to the early 2020s). For the wider study: Samples covering the acute and convalescent phases of COVID-19 were provided by collaborators in the United States, Italy and Spain. The dataset comprised deeply sampled blood TCRbeta repertoires from subjects exposed to, actively infected with, or recovered from COVID-19. Nearly every sample came with metadata listing a de-identified subject ID, COVID-19 status, age in years and sex. The prospective study material was composed of cDNA or gDNA derived from T cells, B-cell-depleted T cells, or PBMCs. HLA class I and class II types, where available, came from metadata supplied by the sample provider rather than from assay-based typing. The samples were drawn from two sources: the first 160 participants of the ongoing ImmuneRACE study, and 950 to 1,500 subjects contributed by 6 global collaborators. A freely available public database, intended as a resource for researchers studying the immune response to SARS-CoV-2, is where the repertoires were released. The investigation overall reported the following: The quantity of clinical and demographic metadata differed by source and by participant and was supplied without curation.

Each collaborating institution followed its own protocols to collect whole blood in K2EDTA tubes. For TCRbeta analysis, collaborator samples were shipped as frozen whole blood, as isolated PBMCs, or as DNA extracted from either sample type. The immunoSEQ Assay, a bias-controlled multiplex PCR, was used to amplify TCRbeta CDR3 regions from genomic DNA. The study's own analysis went as follows. The number of nucleated cells in each sample was estimated from the amplification of reference gene primers within the assay. Sequence reads were collapsed and filtered to measure the absolute abundance of every unique TCRbeta CDR3 rearrangement. For each sample, productive Simpson clonality was calculated as the square root of Simpson's diversity index over productive rearrangements. Imported from immuneACCESS, the table was reduced by TCRdb to in-frame sequences with V and J called. These copies leave out some clones; in studies compared against another copy, an unresolved V gene accounts for under half, and the cause of the remainder is not known. The DNA gave D and trimming, while V, J and clone size come from that table. The sample records roughly 79,000 clones, around 80% of which are singletons. Approximately 5.8% of the sample comes from the top ten.

Spanning cysteine to phenylalanine, the CDR3 consists of 16 amino acids. The kept DNA is CDR3 alone, 48 bases in frame from the first base. V and J lose 4 bases and 0 bases, and a span of 13 bases separates them. The CDR1 and CDR2 encoded by the germline V gene (reference sequence) are MNHNY and SVGAGI. The chain is encoded by TRBV6-6 joined to TRBJ2-1, and perhaps TRBD2 as D gene, on 7 matching bases. The receptor comes from a man aged 60 to 69 with active or convalescent COVID-19. Sequencing was performed on peripheral blood. The nucleotide sequence reads TGTGCCAGCAGTTCCAGGGGCGGGAGCTCCTACAATGAGCAGTTCTTC. Translated, this is CASSSRGGSSYNEQFF.